The source of this T cell receptor beta chain is a study of blood T cell repertoires in COVID-19. On the study more broadly: Italy, Spain and the United States were the sources of the convalescent and acute COVID-19 samples. PBMCs, B-cell-depleted T cells, or T cells provided the cDNA or gDNA that made up the material.

Followed longitudinally, the Seattle patients had been enrolled during active infection. Trimming pared 0 bases from V and 2 bases from J, leaving 4 bases between. CDR3 length: 14 residues. Germline values: CDR1 MNHNY, CDR2 SVGAGI (reference sequence). The authors' processing: Estimated nucleated cell counts came from reference gene primer amplification. Using immunoSEQ multiplex PCR, the repertoire was profiled, and TCRdb retains in-frame clones only, with some absent. D and trimming were read from the DNA, whereas the V and J calls and clone size are those reported in that table. The sample consists of roughly 390,000 clones, more than 70% of them appearing once.

This receptor was identified in a woman aged 30 to 39 with COVID-19, enrolled during active disease. Sequencing input: peripheral blood. The J gene is TRBJ2-2, the V gene TRBV6-6; D is undetermined. CDR3 sequence (DNA): TGTGCCAGCAGTTACTCTCCAAACACCGGGGAGCTGTTTTTT. It is translated as CASSYSPNTGELFF.